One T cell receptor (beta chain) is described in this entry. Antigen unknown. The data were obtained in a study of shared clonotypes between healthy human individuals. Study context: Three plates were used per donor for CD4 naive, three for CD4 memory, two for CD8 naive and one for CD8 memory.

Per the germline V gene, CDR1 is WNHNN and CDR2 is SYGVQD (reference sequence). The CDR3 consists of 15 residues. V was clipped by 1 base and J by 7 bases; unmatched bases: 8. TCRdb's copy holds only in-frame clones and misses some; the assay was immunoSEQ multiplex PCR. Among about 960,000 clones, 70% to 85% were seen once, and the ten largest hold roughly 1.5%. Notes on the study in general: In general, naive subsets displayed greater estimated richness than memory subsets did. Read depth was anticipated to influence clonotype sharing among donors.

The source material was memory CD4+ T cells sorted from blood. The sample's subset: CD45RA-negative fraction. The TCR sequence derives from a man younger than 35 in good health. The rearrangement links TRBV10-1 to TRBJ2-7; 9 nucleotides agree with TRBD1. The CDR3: CASSEWGQGRTEQYF. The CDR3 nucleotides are TGCGCCAGCAGTGAGTGGGGACAGGGACGTACAGAGCAGTACTTC.